These 22 T cell receptor beta chains came from one sample sequenced in a study of blood T cell repertoires in COVID-19. Some clones are missing from TCRdb's copy, which holds only in-frame ones; the method was immunoSEQ multiplex PCR. Here the sample spans roughly 56,000 clones, around 86% being singletons. Sequencing used peripheral blood. These TCRs come from a man aged 45 to 65 with active COVID-19.

The chain couples TRBV21-1 to TRBJ2-7; the tabulated D call, TRBD1, remains unverified against the DNA. TRBV21-1 is a listed pseudogene. The CDR3 has 15 amino acids. The CDR3 region is CASSKASDSSYEQYF. For the CDR3, the DNA is TGTGCCAGCAGCAAAGCCTCGGACAGTTCCTACGAGCAGTACTTC.

The V and J genes are TRBV30 and TRBJ1-2; D is possibly TRBD1 (6 bases). From germline, CDR1 is GTSNPN and CDR2 SVGIG (reference sequence). The CDR3 is 13 amino acids. V was cut by 4 bases and J by 2 bases, with 11 bases left in between. CDR3: CAWNTGSNYGYTF. CDR3 bases: TGTGCCTGGAACACAGGGAGCAACTATGGCTACACCTTC.

The chain carries TRBV11-2 and TRBJ2-5; D perhaps matches TRBD2 (6 bases). CDR1 is SGHAT and CDR2 is FQNNGV in the germline V gene. CDR3 length: 17 amino acids. Trimming left V 5 bases short and J 2 bases short, with 21 bases between. CDR3 in amino acids: CASSGLGLTHPQETQYF. DNA for the CDR3: TGTGCCAGCAGCGGCCTGGGACTTACCCACCCGCAAGAGACCCAGTACTTC.

V gene TRBV5-5 combines with J gene TRBJ2-7; 7 bases line up with TRBD2. Trimming removed 0 bases from V and 2 bases from J; junction bases left unmatched: 5. Looked up from germline, CDR1 is SGHKS and CDR2 is YYEKEE (reference sequence). The CDR3 runs 15 residues. The CDR3: CASSLALGGTYEQYF. CDR3 sequence (DNA): TGTGCCAGCAGCTTGGCTCTGGGAGGGACCTACGAGCAGTACTTC.

The chain carries TRBV18 and TRBJ1-1; 7 bases are shared with TRBD1. The germline V gene has CDR1 KGHSH and CDR2 LQKENI. The CDR3 has 13 residues. V dropped 4 bases and J dropped 11; count of bases not matched to a gene: 10. In DNA form, the CDR3 reads TGTGCCAGCTCACAAGAACAGGGGTTGTATGCTTTCTTT. Translated: CASSQEQGLYAFF.

CDR3 sequence (DNA): TGTGCCAGTAGTATAGAAGGGGGCACCTACGAGCAGTACTTC. It yields the protein CASSIEGGTYEQYF. The chain carries TRBV19 and TRBJ2-7, with TRBD1 matching over 7 bases. This CDR3 has 14 amino acids. The germline V gene has CDR1 LNHDA and CDR2 SQIVND (reference sequence). V shed 0 bases, J shed 2 bases, and the junction held 1 base outside the gene matches.

This chain links TRBV19 with TRBJ1-5, with TRBD1 as a possible D gene (5 bases). Per the germline V gene, CDR1 is LNHDA and CDR2 is SQIVND (reference sequence). V lost 7 bases, J lost 0 bases, and 7 bases lay in between. This CDR3 spans 13 amino acids. This CDR3 is CASTQGSNQPQHF. The CDR3 DNA follows: TGTGCCAGTACCCAGGGTAGCAATCAGCCCCAGCATTTT.

The chain recombines TRBV5-4 with TRBJ2-1; TRBD1 might be the D (7 bases). Germline V gene sequence: CDR1 SGHNT, CDR2 YYREEE (reference sequence). The V end lost 4 bases, the J end lost 4 bases, and 12 bases lay between the germline ends. CDR3 length: 14 residues. The CDR3 sequence is CASSPQGGYNEQFF. DNA of the CDR3: TGTGCCAGCAGCCCCCAGGGGGGTTACAATGAGCAGTTCTTC.

The chain is built from TRBV7-9 and TRBJ1-4, with 7 bases aligning to TRBD1. The V segment lost 10 bases and the J segment 5 bases; nucleotides outside the gene matches: 22. CDR3 length equals 18 residues. CDR1 is SEHNR, CDR2 FQNEAQ, per germline (reference sequence). The CDR3 loop reads CATQRTPTGAARNEKLFF. DNA of the CDR3: TGTGCCACCCAAAGGACCCCCACAGGGGCGGCAAGGAATGAAAAACTGTTTTTT.

The chain links TRBV6-5 to TRBJ2-7; 11 positions match TRBD2. The CDR3 has 15 amino acids. Germline lookup yields CDR1 MNHEY and CDR2 SVGAGI. The V gene end was trimmed by 2 bases and the J gene end by 3 bases; junction bases not matched to a gene: 3. CDR3 residues: CASSYRLAGLYEQYF. CDR3 DNA: TGTGCCAGCAGTTACCGACTAGCGGGGCTCTACGAGCAGTACTTC.

This rearrangement joins TRBV29-1 to TRBJ1-2, with 9 bases that match TRBD1. V was pared by 0 bases and J by 5 bases, with 4 bases of the junction left unmatched. The CDR3 is 14 residues long. Looked up from germline, CDR1 is SQVTM and CDR2 is ANQGSEA. The chain's CDR3 is CSVEDGTGSYGYTF. In nucleotides, the CDR3 is TGCAGCGTTGAAGACGGGACAGGGTCTTATGGCTACACCTTC.

V gene TRBV7-9 combines with J gene TRBJ1-1; D might be TRBD1 (5 bases). The germline V and J ends were trimmed by 5 bases and 6 bases, with 22 bases remaining between them. CDR1 is SEHNR, CDR2 FQNEAQ, per germline (reference sequence). The CDR3 consists of 16 residues. The CDR3 is CASSPRAGRSYAEAFF. Here the CDR3 DNA reads TGTGCCAGCAGCCCAAGGGCGGGGCGTTCGTACGCTGAAGCTTTCTTT.

J is TRBJ2-7 and V is TRBV19, with 9 bases lining up with TRBD1. Germline CDR1 reads LNHDA; CDR2 reads SQIVND (reference sequence). The CDR3 loop spans 12 amino acids. With 6 bases clipped from V and 8 bases from J, the junction kept 5 bases outside the gene matches. CDR3 coding DNA: TGTGCCAGTAGAGCCACAGGGGGCAAGCAGTACTTC. Residues: CASRATGGKQYF.

This rearrangement joins TRBV10-3 to TRBJ2-5, with D tentatively TRBD1 (6 bases). V shed 11 bases and J shed 7 bases, with 17 bases lying between them. The CDR3 contains 12 residues. Germline values: CDR1 ENHRY, CDR2 SYGVKD. The DNA of the CDR3 is TGTGCCTCCTCAGGGGAGAGGGGGACCCAGTACTTC. It codes for CASSGERGTQYF.

Written as DNA, the CDR3 is TGCAGCCTTAAAAGGGGGCGAGGATCAGATACGCAGTATTTT. Its translation: CSLKRGRGSDTQYF. The rearrangement uses TRBV29-1 and TRBJ2-3, with 7 bases identical to TRBD1. The V gene end was trimmed by 8 bases and the J gene end by 4 bases; junction bases not matched to a gene: 12. This CDR3 is 14 amino acids long. CDR1 and CDR2 from the germline V gene are SQVTM and ANQGSEA.

V is TRBV5-6 and J is TRBJ1-2; no clear D gene. CDR1 is SGHDT, CDR2 YYEEEE, per germline. Trimming left V 1 base short and J 8 bases short, with 12 bases between. This CDR3 has 13 amino acids. The CDR3 DNA is TGTGCCAGCAGCTTGAACGTTCACAGCGGCTACACCTTC. It encodes CASSLNVHSGYTF.

The V and J genes are TRBV6-5 and TRBJ2-5; weak D call: TRBD2 (6 bases). The V gene lost 6 bases and the J gene lost 2 bases, with 13 bases spanning the gap. Germline assignment: CDR1 MNHEY and CDR2 SVGAGI. The CDR3 is 14 amino acids. CDR3 nucleotides: TGTGCCAGCAGATTCCAGGGAGGACAAGAGACCCAGTACTTC. Amino acids: CASRFQGGQETQYF.

CDR3 DNA: TGTGCCAGCAGACGGCTAGCGGTGCAAGAGACCCAGTACTTC. It codes for CASRRLAVQETQYF. This rearrangement joins TRBV13 to TRBJ2-5; 7 bases are a match to TRBD2. The CDR3 spans 14 residues. The J segment lost 2 bases and the V segment lost 6 bases, leaving 6 bases of the junction unmatched. CDR1 is PRHDT, CDR2 FYEKMQ, per germline (reference sequence). Full variable domain (rest looked up from reference TRBV13 and TRBJ2-5): AAGVIQSPRHLIKEKRETATLKCYPIPRHDTVYWYQQGPGQDPQFLISFYEKMQSDKGSIPDRFSAQQFSDYHSELNMSSLELGDSALYFCASRRLAVQETQYFGPGTRLLVL.

This rearrangement joins TRBV5-1 to TRBJ2-1, with 11 bases fitting TRBD2. V was pared by 4 bases and J by 7 bases, with 7 bases of the junction left unmatched. This CDR3 contains 15 residues. Germline loops: CDR1 SGHRS, CDR2 YFSETQ. CDR3 residues: CASSVLAGVVNEQFF. CDR3 sequence (DNA): TGCGCCAGCAGCGTACTAGCGGGAGTAGTTAATGAGCAGTTCTTC.

The chain combines TRBV27 with TRBJ1-5; the match to TRBD1 covers 7 bases. The V and J ends lost 4 bases and 3 bases, in that order; junction bases with no gene match: 9. The CDR3 has 16 residues. The germline CDR1 and CDR2 sequences are MNHEY and SMNVEV (reference sequence). DNA of the CDR3: TGTGCCAGCAGTTCGACCGGGACAGCTAACAATCAGCCCCAGCATTTT. This gives the protein CASSSTGTANNQPQHF.

This chain's CDR3 is CASSSYRDGGSPLHF. The CDR3 nucleotides are TGTGCCAGCAGCTCGTACAGGGATGGGGGATCACCCCTCCACTTT. This chain uses TRBV5-6 with TRBJ1-6, with D tentatively TRBD1 (6 bases). Germline lookup yields CDR1 SGHDT and CDR2 YYEEEE. This CDR3 has 15 residues. V gave up 3 bases and J gave up 10 bases, with 17 bases separating them.

The chain has TRBV7-2 and TRBJ2-1; TRBD1 is a possible D gene (5 bases). The V gene lost 5 bases and the J gene lost 12 bases, with 14 bases spanning the gap. This CDR3 is built from 12 residues. The germline CDR1 and CDR2 sequences are SGHTA and FQGNSA. CDR3 DNA sequence: TGTGCCAGCAGCCTCCAGGGTGTTTCGCAGTTCTTC. Its protein is CASSLQGVSQFF.